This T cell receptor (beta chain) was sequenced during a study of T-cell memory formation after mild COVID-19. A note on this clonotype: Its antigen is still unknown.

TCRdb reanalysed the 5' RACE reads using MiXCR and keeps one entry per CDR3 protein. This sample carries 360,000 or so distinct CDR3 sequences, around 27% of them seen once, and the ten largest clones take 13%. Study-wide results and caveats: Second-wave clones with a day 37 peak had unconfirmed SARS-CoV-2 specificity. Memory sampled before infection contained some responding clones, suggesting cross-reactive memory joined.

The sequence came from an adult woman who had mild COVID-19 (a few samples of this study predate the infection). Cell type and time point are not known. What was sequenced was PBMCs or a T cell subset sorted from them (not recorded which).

The CDR3 DNA reads TGTGCCAGCAGCTTAGTTTCCCCAAGCTCCTATAATTCACCCCTCCACTTT. Protein: CASSLVSPSSYNSPLHF. This chain links TRBV7-9 with TRBJ1-6; D not certain. Germline V gives CDR1 SEHNR, CDR2 FQNEAQ (reference sequence). The CDR3 length is 17 residues. V lost 1 base to trimming and J lost 0 bases, with 10 bases between them.